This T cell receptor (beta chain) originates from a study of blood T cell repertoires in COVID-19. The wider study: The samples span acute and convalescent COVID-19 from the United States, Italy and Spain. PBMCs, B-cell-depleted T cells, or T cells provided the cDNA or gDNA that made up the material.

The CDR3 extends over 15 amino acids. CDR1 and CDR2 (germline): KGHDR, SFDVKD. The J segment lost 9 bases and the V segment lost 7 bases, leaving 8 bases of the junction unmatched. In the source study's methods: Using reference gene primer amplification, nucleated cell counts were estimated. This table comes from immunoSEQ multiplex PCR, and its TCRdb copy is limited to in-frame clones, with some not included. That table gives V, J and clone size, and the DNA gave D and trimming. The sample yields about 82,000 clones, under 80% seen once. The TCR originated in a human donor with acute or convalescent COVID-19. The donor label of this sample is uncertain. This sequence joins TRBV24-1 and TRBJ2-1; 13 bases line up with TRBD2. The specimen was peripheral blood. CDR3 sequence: CATSIGLAGAAEQFF. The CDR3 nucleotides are TGTGCCACCAGCATCGGACTAGCGGGGGCGGCTGAGCAGTTCTTC.